This TCR beta chain was profiled in a study of shared clonotypes between healthy human individuals. Libraries were prepared by immunoSEQ multiplex PCR; TCRdb keeps only in-frame clonotypes and omits some of them. The sample shows roughly 2 million clones, approximately 95% of them seen only once. Study-wide results and limits: Four donors showed sharing of around 5% of naive CD4 clonotypes.

Regarding this clone: The antigen is not known.

Naivety among CD8 cells was defined by CD45RO negativity and positive CCR7 selection, thereby excluding terminally differentiated effector memory CD45RA+ cells. The CDR3 sequence is 14 residues long. The germline V gene encodes CDR1 SGHDT and CDR2 YYEEEE. V lost 4 bases to trimming and J lost 3 bases, with 14 bases between them. Sequencing used naive CD8+ T cells sorted from blood. This receptor was taken from a man younger than 30 in good health. The rearrangement uses TRBV5-6 and TRBJ2-7; D is tentatively TRBD1 or TRBD2 (5 bases each). CDR3 coding DNA: TGTGCCAGCAGCACTAGGACATCCCTCTACGAGCAGTACTTC. Translation gives CASSTRTSLYEQYF.